Below, 6 T cell receptor beta chains from the same sample are listed, as sequenced in a study of Ad26.COV2.S vaccination and SARS-CoV-2 variants. The repertoire was sequenced with immunoSEQ multiplex PCR; TCRdb's copy has only in-frame clones and lacks some. The sample has some 390,000 clones; more than 85% are singletons. Documented treatment: some 19 received Ad26.COV2.S at low or high dose, single or two shots; 5 received placebo; per-sample allocation not given. Following the first vaccine or placebo injection, samples were taken on day 63. The sample in question was peripheral blood, obtained in a trial of Ad26.COV2.S vaccine versus placebo. Every receptor here comes from a person between 18 and 60 years old who received the Ad26.COV2.S COVID-19 vaccine or a placebo.

The chain joins TRBV4-1 to TRBJ2-7; tentatively, D is TRBD2 (5 bases). V was cut by 2 bases and J by 6 bases, with 8 bases left in between. CDR3 length: 12 amino acids. CDR1 MGHRA and CDR2 YSYEKL come from the germline V gene. CDR3 nucleotide sequence: TGCGCCAGCAGCCAACTCGGGGTCGAGCAGTACTTC. Translated: CASSQLGVEQYF.

The chain has TRBV6-5 and TRBJ1-2, with D possibly TRBD1 on 5 matching bases. Germline lookup yields CDR1 MNHEY and CDR2 SVGAGI. CDR3 size: 13 residues. V was cut by 1 base and J by 10 bases, with 13 bases left in between. Written as DNA, the CDR3 is TGTGCCAGCAGTTACTGGCGGGGGAGGGACTACACCTTC. Translated, it gives CASSYWRGRDYTF.

This clone was counted between two and nine times. The CDR3 DNA is TGCAGTGCTAGGCAGGGACAAGCTTTCTTT. This codes for CSARQGQAFF. The chain has TRBV20-1 and TRBJ1-1, with D tentatively TRBD1 (5 bases). The germline V gene has CDR1 DFQATT and CDR2 SNEGSKA (reference sequence). The CDR3 length is 10 residues. Trimming removed 3 bases from V and 9 bases from J, with 8 bases in between.

In the case of this clone: Its ends do not fully match the called genes, so a read error is possible. The V gene is TRBV2, the J gene TRBJ1-2; perhaps TRBD1 as D (6 bases). Germline V lookup: CDR1 SNHLY, CDR2 FYNNEI. The CDR3 totals 10 residues. CDR3 bases: TGTGCCAGCAGGGGGTTCGGGACACCCTTC. This codes for CASRGFGTPF.

This chain connects TRBV27 to TRBJ2-2, with unresolved D. Germline V gives CDR1 MNHEY, CDR2 SMNVEV (reference sequence). Trimming pared 0 bases from V and 2 bases from J, leaving 19 bases between. The CDR3 contains 19 residues. Here the CDR3 DNA reads TGTGCCAGCAGTTTATCAGGTTGGGCCGAAACATTAAACACCGGGGAGCTGTTTTTT. Its protein is CASSLSGWAETLNTGELFF.

The V call is TRBV10-3, the J call TRBJ2-5; 9 bases agree with TRBD2. The CDR3 is 16 amino acids. V was pared by 5 bases and J by 2 bases, with 9 bases of the junction left unmatched. Germline V gives CDR1 ENHRY, CDR2 SYGVKD. CDR3 loop: CAISLAAGGQQETQYF. CDR3 nucleotide sequence: TGTGCCATCAGTCTAGCAGCGGGGGGCCAACAAGAGACCCAGTACTTC.